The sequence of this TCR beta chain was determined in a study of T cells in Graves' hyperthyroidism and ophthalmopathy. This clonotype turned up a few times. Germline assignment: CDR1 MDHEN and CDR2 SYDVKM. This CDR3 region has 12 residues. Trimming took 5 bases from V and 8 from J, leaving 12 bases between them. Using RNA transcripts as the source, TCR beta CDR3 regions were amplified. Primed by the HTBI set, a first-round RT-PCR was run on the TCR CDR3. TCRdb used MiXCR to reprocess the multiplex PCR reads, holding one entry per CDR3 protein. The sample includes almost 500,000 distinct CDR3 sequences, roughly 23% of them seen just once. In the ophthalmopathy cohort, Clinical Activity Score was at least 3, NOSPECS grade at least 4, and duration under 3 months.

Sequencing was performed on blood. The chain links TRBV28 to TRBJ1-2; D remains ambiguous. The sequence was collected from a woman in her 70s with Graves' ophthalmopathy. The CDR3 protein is CASSLMGGGYTF. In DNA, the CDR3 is TGTGCCAGCAGTCTCATGGGAGGAGGCTACACCTTC.